This passage covers 24 T cell receptor beta chains from one sample sequenced in a study of post-analysis software for immune sequencing data. General study results and limits: Elevated frequency relative to controls characterized several TRBV segments in patients, TRBV5-6, TRBV5-1 and TRBV20-1 among them.

The authors incorporated unique molecular identifiers into the TCR beta cDNA libraries. Using its own MiXCR run on the PCR reads, TCRdb lists one record per CDR3 protein. The sample includes 800,000 to 950,000 distinct CDR3 sequences, around 50% of them seen just once. No antigen is known for these receptors. The source material was blood. The receptors originated from a girl aged 5-17 years with multiple sclerosis.

The chain couples TRBV5-1 to TRBJ2-3; unclear D gene. Germline CDR1 reads SGHRS; CDR2 reads YFSETQ. CDR3 length: 18 residues. V lost 1 base and J 3 bases, leaving 21 bases between the germline ends. CDR3 sequence (DNA): TGCGCCAGCAGCTTGTATTTCTTCCAGGTCAACCCAACAGATACGCAGTATTTT. Protein: CASSLYFFQVNPTDTQYF.

This clonotype was seen a single time. The chain employs TRBV5-1 and TRBJ2-1; D call uncertain. Germline values: CDR1 SGHRS, CDR2 YFSETQ. Trimming pared 0 bases from V and 6 bases from J, leaving 13 bases between. The CDR3 has 15 residues. The CDR3 DNA sequence: TGCGCCAGCAGCTTGGCCCCTTGGCCCCTCAATGAGCAGTTCTTC. Its protein product is CASSLAPWPLNEQFF.

This clonotype showed up just a few times. The chain links TRBV7-2 to TRBJ1-2, with 7 bases aligning to TRBD1. Trimming took 5 bases from V and 1 from J; bases not matched to a gene: 7. From germline, CDR1 is SGHTA and CDR2 FQGNSA. The CDR3 length is 15 residues. CDR3 in DNA: TGTGCCAGCAGCGCCCGGGACAGATTTAACTATGGCTACACCTTC. The encoded protein is CASSARDRFNYGYTF.

This clonotype occurred a few times. V and J are TRBV25-1 and TRBJ2-5; TRBD2 aligns across 10 bases. Losses at the gene ends were 5 bases for V and 5 bases for J; bases not matched to a gene: 11. This CDR3 spans 16 amino acids. Germline CDR1 is MGHDK and CDR2 is SYGVNS. Here the CDR3 reads CASSPGGLAGDETQYF. The CDR3 region has the DNA TGTGCCAGCAGTCCAGGCGGGCTAGCGGGAGATGAGACCCAGTACTTC.

The chain combines TRBV15 with TRBJ1-4, with 9 nucleotides matching TRBD1. Trimming removed 4 bases from V and 7 bases from J; junction bases left unmatched: 1. The length of the CDR3 is 13 residues. Germline lookup yields CDR1 LNHNV and CDR2 YYDKDF (reference sequence). This CDR3 is CATSKGQGEKLFF. Written as DNA, the CDR3 is TGTGCCACCAGCAAGGGACAGGGTGAAAAACTGTTTTTT.

The rearrangement uses TRBV6-4 and TRBJ2-1; 7 bases are a match to TRBD1. Germline CDR1 reads MRHNA; CDR2 reads SNTAGT. The CDR3 length is 15 residues. V lost 3 bases and J lost 9; bases outside the gene matches: 11. The CDR3 nucleotides read TGTGCCAGCAGTGAAGTTATAGGCAGGGGGTTTGAGCAGTTCTTC. Translation gives CASSEVIGRGFEQFF.

The chain recombines TRBV6-5 with TRBJ1-5; D not certain. CDR3 size: 16 residues. Trimming took off 0 bases at V and 2 bases at J, with 11 bases between the two ends. Germline values: CDR1 MNHEY, CDR2 SVGAGI. The CDR3 sequence: CASSYSGVIGNQPQHF. In DNA form, the CDR3 reads TGTGCCAGCAGTTACTCAGGCGTTATAGGCAATCAGCCCCAGCATTTT.

The chain employs TRBV12-3 or TRBV12-4 and TRBJ2-2; D gene unclear. Deletions cut 7 bases from V and 0 bases from J, with 12 bases between. The CDR3 sequence is 15 residues long. CDR3 in amino acids: CASISGRPNTGELFF. The CDR3 region has the DNA TGTGCCAGCATCTCGGGTAGGCCGAACACCGGGGAGCTGTTTTTT.

The table lists this clonotype with a few counts. The chain combines TRBV6-1 with TRBJ2-7; D is perhaps TRBD1 (6 bases). CDR3 length equals 13 residues. Germline V lookup: CDR1 MNHNS, CDR2 SASEGT. Trimming took 10 bases from V and 0 from J, leaving 13 bases between them. CDR3 sequence: CATTGSPSYEQYF. The CDR3, as DNA: TGTGCCACCACAGGGTCCCCCTCCTACGAGCAGTACTTC.

The chain is built from TRBV7-9 and TRBJ1-1; 12 nucleotides match TRBD1. This CDR3 comprises 14 residues. The germline gives CDR1 SEHNR, CDR2 FQNEAQ (reference sequence). Trimming at V came to 4 bases and at J to 6 bases, leaving 3 bases not matched to a gene. The chain's CDR3 is CASSWGQGAPEAFF. The CDR3 DNA is TGTGCCAGCAGCTGGGGACAGGGGGCCCCTGAAGCTTTCTTT. The full variable domain, in which reference TRBV7-9 and TRBJ1-1 provide the parts outside the CDR3, is DTGVSQNPRHKITKRGQNVTFRCDPISEHNRLYWYRQTLGQGPEFLTYFQNEAQLEKSRLLSDRFSAERPKGSFSTLEIQRTEQGDSAMYLCASSWGQGAPEAFFGQGTRLTVV.

The CDR3 reads CSARPLAGSYNEQFF. CDR3 in DNA: TGCAGTGCTCGACCACTAGCGGGGAGCTACAATGAGCAGTTCTTC. The V gene is TRBV20-1, the J gene TRBJ2-1; 10 bases align to TRBD2. J was trimmed by 3 bases and V by 5 bases; bases with no gene match: 7. The germline gives CDR1 DFQATT, CDR2 SNEGSKA (reference sequence). The CDR3 is made up of 15 amino acids.

This clonotype was recorded a few times. The chain is built from TRBV11-2 and TRBJ2-5; D not resolved. CDR3 length equals 13 residues. Germline V gives CDR1 SGHAT, CDR2 FQNNGV. V lost 5 bases to trimming and J lost 5 bases, with 12 bases between them. CDR3 region: CASSLQAWETQYF. CDR3 nucleotides: TGTGCCAGCAGCCTCCAGGCCTGGGAGACCCAGTACTTC.

The chain has TRBV20-1 and TRBJ2-3, with 11 nucleotides matching TRBD1. Germline values: CDR1 DFQATT, CDR2 SNEGSKA (reference sequence). After removal of 4 bases from V and 5 bases from J, the junction contained 5 bases not matched to a gene. The CDR3 sequence is 14 residues long. The CDR3 sequence is CSATPGTGGDTQYF. Written as DNA, the CDR3 is TGCAGTGCTACCCCCGGGACAGGGGGAGATACGCAGTATTTT.

This clonotype turned up a few times. The chain is built from TRBV5-1 and TRBJ2-1; 12 bases map to TRBD2. The CDR3 consists of 13 residues. Germline V gives CDR1 SGHRS, CDR2 YFSETQ. The junction had 6 bases not matched to a gene; V was cut back by 7 bases and J by 10 bases. This CDR3 is CASRTSGVGEQFF. In nucleotides, the CDR3 is TGCGCCAGCCGGACTAGCGGGGTTGGAGAGCAGTTCTTC.

The chain links TRBV12-5 to TRBJ1-1; D is uncertain. Germline CDR1 LGHNT, CDR2 FRNRAP. The CDR3 runs to 15 residues. Trimming shortened V by 5 bases and J by 1 base, and 14 bases separated the two germline ends. CDR3 in DNA: TGTGCTAGTGGTCAAGACATATCGGGGAACACTGAAGCTTTCTTT. It codes for CASGQDISGNTEAFF.

This clonotype has only a few counts. V and J are TRBV5-1 and TRBJ2-3; D is possibly TRBD2 (5 bases). The germline V gene encodes CDR1 SGHRS and CDR2 YFSETQ. V was clipped by 0 bases and J by 0 bases, with 14 bases between them. This CDR3 spans 17 amino acids. CDR3 sequence (DNA): TGCGCCAGCAGCTTGGACCCGGCAGCGGCTAGCACAGATACGCAGTATTTT. Its translation is CASSLDPAAASTDTQYF. Based on the CDR3 plus reference TRBV5-1 and TRBJ2-3, the full variable domain is KAGVTQTPRYLIKTRGQQVTLSCSPISGHRSVSWYQQTPGQGLQFLFEYFSETQRNKGNFPGRFSGRQFSNSRSEMNVSTLELGDSALYLCASSLDPAAASTDTQYFGPGTRLTVL.

This clonotype was counted only a few times. The CDR3 nucleotides are TGTGCCAGCAGTTACTCGGGCATTACCACAGGGGGCTACACCTTC. Encoded protein: CASSYSGITTGGYTF. V is TRBV6-5 and J is TRBJ1-2; D is perhaps TRBD1 (6 bases). The germline gives CDR1 MNHEY, CDR2 SVGAGI. V was shortened by 0 bases and J by 8 bases, with 16 bases between the two germline ends. This CDR3 spans 15 amino acids.

V and J are TRBV5-5 and TRBJ2-7; possibly TRBD1 for D (6 bases). Germline assignment: CDR1 SGHKS and CDR2 YYEKEE (reference sequence). With 3 bases removed from V and 2 bases from J, the gap between germline ends came to 15 bases. The CDR3 consists of 15 residues. DNA of the CDR3: TGTGCCAGCAGCTCGTCGGGGACAAACACCTACGAGCAGTACTTC. Its protein is CASSSSGTNTYEQYF.

CDR3 sequence reads: CSANRATNTGELFF. The CDR3 DNA sequence: TGCAGTGCTAACAGGGCTACGAACACCGGGGAGCTGTTTTTT. This sequence joins TRBV20-1 and TRBJ2-2; D might be TRBD1 (6 bases). Per germline, CDR1 DFQATT and CDR2 SNEGSKA (reference sequence). Trimming shortened V by 4 bases and J by 0 bases, and 9 bases separated the two germline ends. The CDR3 consists of 14 residues.

The rearrangement links TRBV9 to TRBJ1-2; D is unclear. Germline V lookup: CDR1 SGDLS, CDR2 YYNGEE. CDR3 length: 15 residues. The V end was cut by 0 bases, the J end by 0 bases, with 9 bases between. This CDR3 reads CASSVGAPANYGYTF. DNA for the CDR3: TGTGCCAGCAGCGTAGGGGCACCCGCTAACTATGGCTACACCTTC.

This clonotype was counted only a few times. J is TRBJ2-5 and V is TRBV4-2; TRBD2 might be the D (5 bases). V lost 7 bases and J 1 base, leaving 22 bases between the germline ends. The CDR3 consists of 17 residues. Germline values: CDR1 LGHNA, CDR2 YNFKEQ. The CDR3 loop is CASTRTLGFGIQETQYF. CDR3 DNA: TGTGCCAGCACCCGGACCCTCGGATTCGGGATCCAAGAGACCCAGTACTTC.

In this sample, this clonotype turned up a few times. The chain recombines TRBV5-1 with TRBJ2-1; D remains unclear. V lost 0 bases to trimming and J lost 6 bases, with 19 bases between them. This CDR3 region has 17 residues. CDR1 is SGHRS and CDR2 is YFSETQ in the germline V gene. This CDR3 is CASSLAADQKRSNEQFF. The CDR3 DNA sequence: TGCGCCAGCAGCTTGGCCGCGGACCAAAAAAGGAGCAATGAGCAGTTCTTC.

This clonotype came up many times. This rearrangement joins TRBV29-1 to TRBJ2-5; D uncertain. V was cut by 4 bases and J by 5 bases, with 8 bases left in between. This CDR3 region has 11 residues. Germline assignment: CDR1 SQVTM and CDR2 ANQGSEA. The CDR3 loop is CSVGVGETQYF. The DNA for the CDR3 is TGCAGCGTTGGTGTTGGGGAGACCCAGTACTTC. Variable domain in full (rest from reference TRBV29-1 and TRBJ2-5): SAVISQKPSRDICQRGTSLTIQCQVDSQVTMMFWYRQQPGQSLTLIATANQGSEATYESGFVIDKFPISRPNLTFSTLTVSNMSPEDSSIYLCSVGVGETQYFGPGTRLLVL.

This clonotype was seen more than once but under ten times. V usage is TRBV21-1 and J usage is TRBJ2-4; TRBD2 reflects the table's D call only, with no check against the DNA. The tail of the sequence fits TRBJ2-7 better, so the J call may be wrong. TRBV21-1 is shown as a pseudogene. The CDR3 covers 15 residues. This chain's CDR3 is CARRISRACIYEQYF. The CDR3 DNA reads TGTGCCCGACGCATCTCGAGGGCCTGCATCTACGAGCAGTACTTC.